This T cell receptor (beta chain) was sequenced during a study of blood T cell repertoires in COVID-19 (TCRdb year 2020). In terms of the full investigation: Samples covering the acute and convalescent phases of COVID-19 were provided by collaborators in the United States, Italy and Spain. The prospective study material was composed of cDNA or gDNA derived from T cells, B-cell-depleted T cells, or PBMCs. The dataset comprised deeply sampled blood TCRbeta repertoires from subjects exposed to, actively infected with, or recovered from COVID-19. The repertoires were made available in a free public database intended to serve as a resource for research on the immune response to SARS-CoV-2. Samples were obtained from the ongoing ImmuneRACE study (first 160 participants) and from 1,200 or so subjects provided by 6 global collaborators. Nearly every sample came with metadata listing a de-identified subject ID, COVID-19 status, age in years and sex. Where HLA class I and class II types were available, the types were taken from metadata supplied by the sample provider, not from assay-based typing.

On this clone: The antigen it binds to is not known. Nothing much larger sits one base from this clone, and base qualities are not available.

TCRbeta CDR3 regions were amplified from genomic DNA using the immunoSEQ Assay, a bias-controlled multiplex PCR. As for how the authors treated the data: Within the assay, amplification of reference gene primers was used to estimate how many nucleated cells each sample contained. Sequence reads were collapsed and filtered to measure the absolute abundance of every unique TCRbeta CDR3 rearrangement. For each sample, productive Simpson clonality was calculated as the square root of Simpson's diversity index across productive rearrangements. TCRdb mirrors the immuneACCESS table, restricted to in-frame sequences. Some clones are absent from its copies; in checked studies, under half trace to an unresolved V gene, and the reason for the others is unknown. That table is the source of V, J and clone size, and D and trimming were worked out from the DNA. A total of approximately 330,000 clones appear in this sample, 70% to 90% of them only once. The ten largest clonotypes hold under 5% of the sample.

V is trimmed back by 3 bases and J by 2 bases, and the junction contains 5 bases that no gene match accounts for. In the germline V gene, CDR1 corresponds to MGHRA and CDR2 to YSYEKL. Its CDR3 holds 15 amino acids, cysteine through phenylalanine. Here the CDR3 DNA is all that survives: 45 bases in frame from base 1. Each collaborating institution followed its own protocols to collect whole blood in K2EDTA tubes. For TCRbeta analysis, collaborator samples were shipped as frozen whole blood, as isolated PBMCs, or as DNA extracted from either sample type. Here is what the overall study found, with its caveats: The quantity of clinical and demographic metadata differed by source and by participant and was supplied without curation.

Recombination linked TRBV4-1 to TRBJ2-7, with 9 bases matching TRBD2. The clonotype was recovered from a woman between 45 and 65 years old with active or convalescent COVID-19. Sequenced: peripheral blood. Here the CDR3 is given as CASSQQRGVTYEQYF. The DNA sequence is given as TGCGCCAGCAGCCAGCAGCGGGGGGTGACCTACGAGCAGTACTTC.